The source of this TCR beta chain is a study of blood T cell repertoires in COVID-19. Study as a whole: Samples of COVID-19 (acute and convalescent) were obtained from the United States, Italy and Spain. PBMCs, B-cell-depleted T cells, or T cells provided the cDNA or gDNA that made up the material.

CDR1 is SEHNR, CDR2 FQNEAQ, per germline (reference sequence). V gave up 4 bases and J gave up 2 bases; unmatched junction bases: 9. The CDR3 covers 17 residues. Original processing notes: Reference gene primer amplification gave estimated nucleated cell counts. Assay used: immunoSEQ multiplex PCR; TCRdb lists only in-frame clones, some missing. The V and J calls and clone size come from that table; D and trimming were worked out from the DNA. The data show 400,000 to 550,000 clones, around 89% seen once. The rearrangement joins TRBV7-9 to TRBJ2-2, with 8 bases fitting TRBD1. This TCR was recovered from a woman between 25 and 40 years old with acute or convalescent COVID-19. The sequenced sample was peripheral blood. CDR3 amino acids: CASSSPKTGANTGELFF. CDR3 bases: TGTGCCAGCAGCTCCCCCAAGACAGGGGCTAACACCGGGGAGCTGTTTTTT.